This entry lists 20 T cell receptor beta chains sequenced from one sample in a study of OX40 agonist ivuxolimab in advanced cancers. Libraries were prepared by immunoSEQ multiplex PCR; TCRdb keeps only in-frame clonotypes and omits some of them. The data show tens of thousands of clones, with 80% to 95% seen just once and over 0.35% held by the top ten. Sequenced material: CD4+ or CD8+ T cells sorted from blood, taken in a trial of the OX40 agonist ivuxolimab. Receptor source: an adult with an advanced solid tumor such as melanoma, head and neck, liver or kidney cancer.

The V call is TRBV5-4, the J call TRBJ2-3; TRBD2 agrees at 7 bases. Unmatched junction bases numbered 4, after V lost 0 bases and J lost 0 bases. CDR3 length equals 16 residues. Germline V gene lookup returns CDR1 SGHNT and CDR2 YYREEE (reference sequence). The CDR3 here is CASSLDASGSTDTQYF. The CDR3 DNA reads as TGTGCCAGCAGCTTGGATGCTAGCGGAAGCACAGATACGCAGTATTTT.

The CDR3 protein is CASSREKIMGEKLFF. CDR3 nucleotides: TGTGCCAGCTCACGAGAGAAAATCATGGGTGAAAAACTGTTTTTT. The J gene is TRBJ1-4, the V gene TRBV18; D remains ambiguous. CDR3 length: 15 residues. The V gene's germline CDR1 is KGHSH and CDR2 LQKENI. The V gene lost 4 bases and the J gene lost 7 bases, with 16 bases spanning the gap.

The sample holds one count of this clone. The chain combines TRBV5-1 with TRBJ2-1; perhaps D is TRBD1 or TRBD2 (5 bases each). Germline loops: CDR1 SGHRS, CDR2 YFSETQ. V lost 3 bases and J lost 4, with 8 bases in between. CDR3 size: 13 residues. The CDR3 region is CASSWDGYNEQFF. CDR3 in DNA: TGCGCCAGCAGCTGGGACGGATACAATGAGCAGTTCTTC.

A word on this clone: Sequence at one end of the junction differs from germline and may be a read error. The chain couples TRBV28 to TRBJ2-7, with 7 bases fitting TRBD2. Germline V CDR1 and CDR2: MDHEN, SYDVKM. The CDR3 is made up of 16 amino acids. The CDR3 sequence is CASGFASPGLQYEQYF. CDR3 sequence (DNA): TGTGCCAGCGGTTTTGCGTCTCCGGGACTACAGTACGAGCAGTACTTC.

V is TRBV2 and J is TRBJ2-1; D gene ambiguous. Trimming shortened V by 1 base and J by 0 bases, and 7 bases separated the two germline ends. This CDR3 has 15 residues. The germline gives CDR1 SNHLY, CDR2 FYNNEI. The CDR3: CASSEETSSYNEQFF. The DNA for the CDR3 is TGTGCCAGCAGTGAAGAGACCAGCTCCTACAATGAGCAGTTCTTC.

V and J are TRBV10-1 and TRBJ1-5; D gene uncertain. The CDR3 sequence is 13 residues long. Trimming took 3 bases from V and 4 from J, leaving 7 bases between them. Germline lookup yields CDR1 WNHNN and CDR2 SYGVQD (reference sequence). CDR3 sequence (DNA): TGCGCCAGCAGTGATGACCTAAATCAGCCCCAGCATTTT. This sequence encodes CASSDDLNQPQHF.

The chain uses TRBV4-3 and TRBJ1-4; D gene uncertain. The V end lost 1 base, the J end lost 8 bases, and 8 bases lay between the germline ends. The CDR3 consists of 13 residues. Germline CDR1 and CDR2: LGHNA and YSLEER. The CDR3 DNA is TGCGCCAGCAGCCAAGCCCCGGGAGAAAAACTGTTTTTT. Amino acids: CASSQAPGEKLFF.

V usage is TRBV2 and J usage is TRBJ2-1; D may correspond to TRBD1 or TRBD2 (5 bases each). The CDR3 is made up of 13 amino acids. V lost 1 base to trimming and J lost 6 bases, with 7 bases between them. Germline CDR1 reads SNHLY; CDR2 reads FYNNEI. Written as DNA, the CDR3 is TGTGCCAGCAGTGAAGAGGGGAGCAATGAGCAGTTCTTC. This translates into CASSEEGSNEQFF.

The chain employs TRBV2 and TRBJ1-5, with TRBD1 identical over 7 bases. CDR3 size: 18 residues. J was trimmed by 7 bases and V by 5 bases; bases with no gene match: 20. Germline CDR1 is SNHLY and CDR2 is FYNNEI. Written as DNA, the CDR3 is TGTGCCAGCAGTCCGCACATCTATAGACAGGGACCGGGCCAGCCCCAGCATTTT. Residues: CASSPHIYRQGPGQPQHF.

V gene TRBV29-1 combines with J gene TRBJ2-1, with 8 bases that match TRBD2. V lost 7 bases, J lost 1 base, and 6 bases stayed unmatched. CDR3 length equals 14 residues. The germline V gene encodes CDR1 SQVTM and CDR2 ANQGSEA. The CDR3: CSGRLALSYNEQFF. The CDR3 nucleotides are TGCAGCGGAAGACTAGCGCTTTCCTACAATGAGCAGTTCTTC.

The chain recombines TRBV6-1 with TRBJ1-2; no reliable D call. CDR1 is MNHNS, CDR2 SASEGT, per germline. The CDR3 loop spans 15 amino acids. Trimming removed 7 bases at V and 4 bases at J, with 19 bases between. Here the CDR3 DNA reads TGTGCCAGCAAGCCGGTTAGGGTTCTTTCCTATGGCTACACCTTC. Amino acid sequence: CASKPVRVLSYGYTF.

CDR3: CASRDRETYNEQFF. The CDR3, as DNA: TGTGCCAGCAGAGACAGAGAAACGTACAATGAGCAGTTCTTC. The chain recombines TRBV6-6 with TRBJ2-1; D may be TRBD1 (5 bases). Trimming shortened V by 6 bases and J by 4 bases, and 13 bases separated the two germline ends. The CDR3 length is 14 residues. The germline CDR1 and CDR2 sequences are MNHNY and SVGAGI (reference sequence).

The CDR3 DNA sequence: TGCGCCAGCAACAGGGACCTGGGGAACACTGAAGCTTTCTTT. Protein: CASNRDLGNTEAFF. This chain connects TRBV5-1 to TRBJ1-1; D perhaps matches TRBD1 (6 bases). Per germline, CDR1 SGHRS and CDR2 YFSETQ. CDR3 size: 14 residues. The V and J ends lost 6 bases and 1 base respectively, with 13 bases between them. Full variable domain (outside the CDR3, taken from reference TRBV5-1 and TRBJ1-1): KAGVTQTPRYLIKTRGQQVTLSCSPISGHRSVSWYQQTPGQGLQFLFEYFSETQRNKGNFPGRFSGRQFSNSRSEMNVSTLELGDSALYLCASNRDLGNTEAFFGQGTRLTVV.

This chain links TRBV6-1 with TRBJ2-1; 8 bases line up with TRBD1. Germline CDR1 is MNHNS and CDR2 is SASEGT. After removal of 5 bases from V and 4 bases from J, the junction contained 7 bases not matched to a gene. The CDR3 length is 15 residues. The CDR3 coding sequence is TGTGCCAGCAGTTCCGGGACAGGTGCTTACAATGAGCAGTTCTTC. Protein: CASSSGTGAYNEQFF.

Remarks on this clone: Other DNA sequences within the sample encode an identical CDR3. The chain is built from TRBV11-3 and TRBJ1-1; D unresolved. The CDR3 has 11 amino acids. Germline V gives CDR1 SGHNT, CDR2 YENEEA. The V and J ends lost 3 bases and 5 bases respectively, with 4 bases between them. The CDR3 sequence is CASSLLTEAFF. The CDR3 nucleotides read TGTGCCAGCAGCTTGTTGACTGAAGCTTTCTTT.

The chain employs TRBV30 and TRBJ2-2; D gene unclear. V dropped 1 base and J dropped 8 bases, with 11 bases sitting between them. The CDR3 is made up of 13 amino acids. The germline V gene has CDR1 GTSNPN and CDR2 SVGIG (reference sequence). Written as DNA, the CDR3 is TGTGCCTGGAGTGGTCTATCCTTGGGGGAGCTGTTTTTT. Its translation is CAWSGLSLGELFF.

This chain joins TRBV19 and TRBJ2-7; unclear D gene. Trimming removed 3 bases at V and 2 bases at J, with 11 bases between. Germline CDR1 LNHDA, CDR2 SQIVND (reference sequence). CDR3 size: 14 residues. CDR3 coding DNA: TGTGCCAGTAGTATTGTGACGGAACCCTACGAGCAGTACTTC. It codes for CASSIVTEPYEQYF.

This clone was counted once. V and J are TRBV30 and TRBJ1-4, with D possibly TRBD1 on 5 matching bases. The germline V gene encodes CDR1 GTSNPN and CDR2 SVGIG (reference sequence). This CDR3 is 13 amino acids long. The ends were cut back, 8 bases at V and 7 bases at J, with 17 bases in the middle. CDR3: CAHGAGGVEKLFF. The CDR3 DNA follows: TGTGCCCATGGGGCAGGTGGTGTTGAAAAACTGTTTTTT.

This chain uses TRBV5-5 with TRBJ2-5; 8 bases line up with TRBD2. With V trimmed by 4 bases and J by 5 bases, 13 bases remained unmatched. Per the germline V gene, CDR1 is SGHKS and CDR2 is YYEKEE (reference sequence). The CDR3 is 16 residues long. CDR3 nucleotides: TGTGCCAGCAGCGGGGCAGGCGCGGGAGGCGGGGAGACCCAGTACTTC. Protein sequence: CASSGAGAGGGETQYF.

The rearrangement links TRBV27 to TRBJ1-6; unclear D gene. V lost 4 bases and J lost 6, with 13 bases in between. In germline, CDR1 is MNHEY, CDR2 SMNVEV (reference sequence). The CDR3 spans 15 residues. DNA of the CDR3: TGTGCCAGCAGTTGGGTTACCCAGTCTAATTCACCCCTCCACTTT. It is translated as CASSWVTQSNSPLHF.